Shown below are 27 T cell receptor beta chains from a single sample sequenced in a study of blood T cell repertoires in COVID-19. The repertoire was sequenced with immunoSEQ multiplex PCR; TCRdb's copy has only in-frame clones and lacks some. The repertoire holds some 320,000 clones, with under 95% as singletons. The sequenced sample consisted of PBMCs or T cells enriched from blood (not recorded which). These receptors all come from a man in his 60s who had recovered from COVID-19.

V gene TRBV4-1 combines with J gene TRBJ1-3, with TRBD1 as a possible D gene (6 bases). The germline V gene has CDR1 MGHRA and CDR2 YSYEKL. CDR3 length equals 15 residues. V lost 4 bases and J lost 4, with 14 bases in between. CDR3 sequence (DNA): TGCGCCAGCAGCCTGGAAGGGACATCGGGAAACACCATATATTTT. This gives the protein CASSLEGTSGNTIYF.

The chain has TRBV14 and TRBJ2-2; D unresolved. Germline CDR1 is SGHDN and CDR2 is FVKESK. The CDR3 length is 12 residues. Trimming removed 2 bases from V and 8 bases from J, with 6 bases in between. The CDR3 DNA reads as TGTGCCAGCAGCCAATGGGCGGGGGAGCTGTTTTTT. It yields the protein CASSQWAGELFF.

This clone has just one count. The chain has TRBV9 and TRBJ2-1; TRBD1 matches at 8 bases. V shed 3 bases and J 4 bases; nucleotides not matched to a gene: 6. Germline lookup yields CDR1 SGDLS and CDR2 YYNGEE. This CDR3 has 15 amino acids. The CDR3 DNA sequence: TGTGCCAGCAGCGACGGACAGGGCGGGTACAATGAGCAGTTCTTC. This codes for CASSDGQGGYNEQFF.

The rearrangement uses TRBV5-1 and TRBJ1-1; D may be TRBD1 (6 bases). The CDR3 loop spans 15 amino acids. Trimming removed 1 base at V and 2 bases at J, with 12 bases between. Looked up from germline, CDR1 is SGHRS and CDR2 is YFSETQ. In nucleotides, the CDR3 is TGCGCCAGCAGCTTGACCACAGGGCCTAACACTGAAGCTTTCTTT. Residues: CASSLTTGPNTEAFF.

The chain recombines TRBV6-5 with TRBJ1-5; no definite D call. This CDR3 is 15 amino acids long. The ends were cut back, 0 bases at V and 0 bases at J, with 6 bases in the middle. From germline, CDR1 is MNHEY and CDR2 SVGAGI. As DNA, the CDR3 is TGTGCCAGCAGTTACTCACAGTATAGCAATCAGCCCCAGCATTTT. This gives the protein CASSYSQYSNQPQHF.

The chain combines TRBV5-1 with TRBJ2-6; 8 nucleotides match TRBD2. The germline V gene has CDR1 SGHRS and CDR2 YFSETQ. J was trimmed by 0 bases and V by 5 bases; bases with no gene match: 7. The CDR3 runs 17 residues. The CDR3 bases are TGCGCCAGCAGGATTAGCGGGGTCCGCTCTGGGGCCAACGTCCTGACTTTC. Encoded protein: CASRISGVRSGANVLTF.

This chain links TRBV19 with TRBJ2-7, with 9 nucleotides matching TRBD1. Germline trimming cut 4 bases from V and 0 bases from J; bases unmatched to any gene: 1. Germline assignment: CDR1 LNHDA and CDR2 SQIVND (reference sequence). The CDR3 is made up of 14 amino acids. The CDR3 DNA follows: TGTGCCAGTAGTAAACAGGGGGCCTCCTACGAGCAGTACTTC. Translation: CASSKQGASYEQYF.

V is TRBV12-3 or TRBV12-4 and J is TRBJ2-4; 7 bases agree with TRBD2. The CDR3 has 13 residues. The V and J ends lost 5 bases and 5 bases, in that order; junction bases with no gene match: 3. This chain's CDR3 is CASSRAGENIQYF. The DNA for the CDR3 is TGTGCCAGCAGTCGGGCGGGGGAAAACATTCAGTACTTC.

The V call is TRBV3-1 (or the pseudogene TRBV3-2), the J call TRBJ1-2, with D unclear. V lost 1 base to trimming and J lost 8 bases, with 14 bases between them. CDR1 LGHDT and CDR2 YNNKEL come from the germline V gene (reference sequence). CDR3 length: 14 amino acids. CDR3 protein: CASSQVPGPGGYTF. The CDR3 DNA reads as TGTGCCAGCAGCCAAGTTCCAGGTCCGGGGGGCTACACCTTC.

This chain links TRBV9 with TRBJ2-1; D uncertain. V shed 3 bases and J shed 0 bases, with 7 bases lying between them. Germline lookup yields CDR1 SGDLS and CDR2 YYNGEE. The CDR3 totals 14 residues. CDR3 in DNA: TGTGCCAGCAGCGGTGACACCTCCTACAATGAGCAGTTCTTC. Its translation: CASSGDTSYNEQFF.

The chain recombines TRBV2 with TRBJ2-3; 9 positions match TRBD2. J was trimmed by 7 bases and V by 3 bases; bases with no gene match: 11. The CDR3 totals 16 residues. From germline, CDR1 is SNHLY and CDR2 FYNNEI. CDR3 in amino acids: CASSEGKAGGRYTQYF. Written as DNA, the CDR3 is TGTGCCAGCAGTGAGGGGAAGGCGGGGGGGCGCTATACGCAGTATTTT.

The genes are TRBV25-1 and TRBJ1-2, with D possibly being TRBD1 (6 bases). CDR1 MGHDK and CDR2 SYGVNS come from the germline V gene. The CDR3 is 16 amino acids. Trimming stripped 1 base from V and 7 bases from J, with 19 bases between. CDR3 bases: TGTGCCAGCAGTGAATTTAGAGCAGGGGCAGGTTCTGGCTACACCTTC. Amino acid sequence: CASSEFRAGAGSGYTF.

This clone was seen once. The rearrangement joins TRBV15 to TRBJ2-3; 9 bases align to TRBD1. This CDR3 region has 16 residues. J was trimmed by 0 bases and V by 2 bases; bases with no gene match: 3. Germline V lookup: CDR1 LNHNV, CDR2 YYDKDF (reference sequence). CDR3 sequence: CATSRPGTGSTDTQYF. DNA for the CDR3: TGTGCCACCAGCAGACCCGGGACAGGGAGCACAGATACGCAGTATTTT.

The chain carries TRBV5-1 and TRBJ2-1; 9 bases are shared with TRBD1. Trimming cost V 2 bases and J 10 bases; bases outside gene matches: 10. From germline, CDR1 is SGHRS and CDR2 YFSETQ. CDR3 length: 15 amino acids. The CDR3 spells CASSLPGTGMVEQFF. The CDR3 bases are TGCGCCAGCAGCTTACCGGGGACAGGGATGGTAGAGCAGTTCTTC. The whole variable domain, filled in from reference TRBV5-1 and TRBJ2-1, reads KAGVTQTPRYLIKTRGQQVTLSCSPISGHRSVSWYQQTPGQGLQFLFEYFSETQRNKGNFPGRFSGRQFSNSRSEMNVSTLELGDSALYLCASSLPGTGMVEQFFGPGTRLTVL.

This clone showed up just once. V gene TRBV9 combines with J gene TRBJ2-1, with 9 bases that match TRBD2. V shed 0 bases, J shed 7 bases, and the junction held 5 bases outside the gene matches. Germline CDR1 is SGDLS and CDR2 is YYNGEE. The CDR3 covers 15 residues. The CDR3: CASSVVGSGGNEQFF. DNA for the CDR3: TGTGCCAGCAGCGTAGTGGGCAGCGGGGGGAATGAGCAGTTCTTC.

This clone came up once. Different DNA sequences within this sample yield the same CDR3. This chain links TRBV18 with TRBJ2-2; D is perhaps TRBD2 (5 bases). The CDR3 is 15 amino acids. Trimming removed 6 bases from V and 2 bases from J, with 13 bases in between. Germline CDR1 reads KGHSH; CDR2 reads LQKENI. CDR3: CASSPRTGNTGELFF. CDR3 sequence (DNA): TGTGCCAGCTCCCCCCGGACGGGAAACACCGGGGAGCTGTTTTTT.

This sequence joins TRBV4-1 and TRBJ1-1; perhaps TRBD1 as D (5 bases). CDR3 length: 14 amino acids. The ends were cut back, 4 bases at V and 1 base at J, with 10 bases in the middle. The germline gives CDR1 MGHRA, CDR2 YSYEKL. This CDR3 is CASSPLQGNTEAFF. The CDR3 coding sequence is TGCGCCAGCAGCCCCCTCCAGGGGAACACTGAAGCTTTCTTT.

V is TRBV6-2 or TRBV6-3 and J is TRBJ1-2; TRBD1 agrees at 7 bases. J gave up 2 bases and V 2 bases, and 8 bases lay outside the gene matches. Germline values: CDR1 MNHEY, CDR2 SVGEGT. The CDR3 covers 16 residues. CDR3 sequence reads: CASSYGQGEYNYGYTF. As DNA, the CDR3 is TGTGCCAGCAGTTACGGGCAGGGGGAATACAACTATGGCTACACCTTC.

The V call is TRBV7-9, the J call TRBJ2-1; 8 nucleotides agree with TRBD2. Germline V gene lookup returns CDR1 SEHNR and CDR2 FQNEAQ (reference sequence). This CDR3 contains 13 residues. With 8 bases clipped from V and 11 bases from J, the junction kept 11 bases outside the gene matches. The CDR3 sequence: CASLPSGGQKQFF. The DNA for the CDR3 is TGTGCCAGCTTACCAAGCGGGGGACAAAAGCAGTTCTTC.

The chain links TRBV12-5 to TRBJ1-1, with D possibly being TRBD1 (5 bases). Trimming cost V 0 bases and J 9 bases, with 11 bases left between them. The CDR3 totals 13 residues. The germline V gene encodes CDR1 LGHNT and CDR2 FRNRAP. CDR3: CASGLVSGGKAFF. In DNA form, the CDR3 reads TGTGCTAGTGGTTTGGTGTCCGGGGGGAAAGCTTTCTTT.

The CDR3 bases are TGTGCCAGCTCAGGGGAGACAACTAGTACTGAAGCTTTCTTT. Amino acid sequence: CASSGETTSTEAFF. The chain is built from TRBV18 and TRBJ1-1; D unclear. Germline-derived CDR1 and CDR2 are KGHSH and LQKENI. The CDR3 is 14 amino acids. V lost 5 bases, J lost 5 bases, and 15 bases lay in between. The variable domain in full, completed from reference TRBV18 and TRBJ1-1, reads NAGVMQNPRHLVRRRGQEARLRCSPMKGHSHVYWYRQLPEEGLKFMVYLQKENIIDESGMPKERFSAEFPKEGPSILRIQQVVRGDSAAYFCASSGETTSTEAFFGQGTRLTVV.

The chain uses TRBV2 and TRBJ1-5, with D hard to call. The CDR3 is 12 amino acids. V shed 6 bases and J shed 3 bases, with 6 bases lying between them. Germline CDR1 reads SNHLY; CDR2 reads FYNNEI. DNA of the CDR3: TGTGCCAGCAGGACAACCAATCAGCCCCAGCATTTT. Protein: CASRTTNQPQHF.

The chain employs TRBV7-9 and TRBJ1-1; D gene uncertain. The CDR3 is 13 residues long. Germline CDR1 is SEHNR and CDR2 is FQNEAQ (reference sequence). The V and J ends lost 2 bases and 2 bases respectively, with 6 bases between them. CDR3 loop: CASSLNINTEAFF. DNA of the CDR3: TGTGCCAGCAGCTTAAATATAAACACTGAAGCTTTCTTT.

In the case of this clone: Other nucleotide sequences in the sample specify the same CDR3. V usage is TRBV27 and J usage is TRBJ2-3; D is undetermined. This CDR3 spans 13 amino acids. Germline lookup yields CDR1 MNHEY and CDR2 SMNVEV (reference sequence). The ends were cut back, 0 bases at V and 2 bases at J, with 3 bases in the middle. The CDR3 sequence: CASSLSLTDTQYF. The DNA of the CDR3 is TGTGCCAGCAGTTTATCACTCACAGATACGCAGTATTTT.

V and J are TRBV5-1 and TRBJ2-3; 10 nucleotides align to TRBD1. The V segment lost 3 bases and the J segment 4 bases; nucleotides outside the gene matches: 2. This CDR3 comprises 14 residues. Germline-derived CDR1 and CDR2 are SGHRS and YFSETQ. CDR3 sequence reads: CASSWGQGPDTQYF. CDR3 sequence (DNA): TGCGCCAGCAGCTGGGGACAGGGGCCAGATACGCAGTATTTT.

The chain links TRBV15 to TRBJ1-5; no firm D call. Germline V gives CDR1 LNHNV, CDR2 YYDKDF (reference sequence). The germline V and J ends were trimmed by 0 bases and 6 bases, with 6 bases remaining between them. The CDR3 covers 13 residues. CDR3 bases: TGTGCCACCAGCAGAGATATTCTTCAGCCCCAGCATTTT. Protein product: CATSRDILQPQHF.

This chain connects TRBV21-1 to TRBJ2-7; the table's D call, TRBD2, was not checked against the DNA. TRBV21-1 is a pseudogene locus. The CDR3 is 10 residues long. The chain's CDR3 is CAGEAYEQYF. The DNA of the CDR3 is TGTGCCGGAGAGGCCTACGAGCAGTACTTC.